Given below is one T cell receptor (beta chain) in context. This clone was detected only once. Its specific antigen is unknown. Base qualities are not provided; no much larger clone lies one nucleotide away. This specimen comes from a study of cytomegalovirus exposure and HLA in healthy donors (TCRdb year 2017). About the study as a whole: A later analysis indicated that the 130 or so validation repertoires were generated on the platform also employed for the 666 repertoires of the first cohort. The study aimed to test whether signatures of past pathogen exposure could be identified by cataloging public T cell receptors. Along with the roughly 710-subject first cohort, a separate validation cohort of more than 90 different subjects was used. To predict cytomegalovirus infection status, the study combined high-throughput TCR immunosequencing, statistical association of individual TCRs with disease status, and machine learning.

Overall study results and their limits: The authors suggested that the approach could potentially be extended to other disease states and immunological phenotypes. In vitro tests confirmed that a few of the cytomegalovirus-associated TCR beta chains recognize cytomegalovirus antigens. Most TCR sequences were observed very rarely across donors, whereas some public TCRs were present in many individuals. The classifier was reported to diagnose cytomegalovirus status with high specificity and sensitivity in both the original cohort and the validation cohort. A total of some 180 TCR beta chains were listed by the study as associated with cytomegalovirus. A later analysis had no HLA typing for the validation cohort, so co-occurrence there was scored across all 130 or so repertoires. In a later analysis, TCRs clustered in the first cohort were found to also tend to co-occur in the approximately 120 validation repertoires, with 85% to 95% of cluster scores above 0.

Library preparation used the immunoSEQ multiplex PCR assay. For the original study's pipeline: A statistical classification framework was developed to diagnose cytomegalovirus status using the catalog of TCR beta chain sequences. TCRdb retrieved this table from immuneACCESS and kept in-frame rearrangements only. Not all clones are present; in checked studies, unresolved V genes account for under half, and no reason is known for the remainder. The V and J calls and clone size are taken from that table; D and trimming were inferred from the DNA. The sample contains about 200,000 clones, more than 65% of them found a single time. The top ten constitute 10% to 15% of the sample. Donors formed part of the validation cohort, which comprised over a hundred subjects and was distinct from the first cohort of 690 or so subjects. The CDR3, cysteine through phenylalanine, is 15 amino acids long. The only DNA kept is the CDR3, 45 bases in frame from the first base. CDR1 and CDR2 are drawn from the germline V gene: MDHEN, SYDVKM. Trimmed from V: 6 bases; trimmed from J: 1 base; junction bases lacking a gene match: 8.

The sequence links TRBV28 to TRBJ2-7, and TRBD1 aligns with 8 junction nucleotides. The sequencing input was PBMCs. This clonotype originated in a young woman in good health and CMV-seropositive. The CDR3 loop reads CASRIGQGRSYEQYF. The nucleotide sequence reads TGTGCCAGCAGAATAGGACAGGGTCGGTCCTACGAGCAGTACTTC.